The present T cell receptor (beta chain) was sequenced within a study of OX40 agonist ivuxolimab in advanced cancers. For context, the study as a whole: Ivuxolimab was an agonistic, fully human IgG2 monoclonal antibody directed against OX40 (CD134), a costimulatory receptor. Prior anti-PD-1, anti-PD-L1 or anti-CTLA-4 therapy was permitted, and approximately 42% of dose-escalation patients had received checkpoint inhibitors. Among the approximately 50 dose-escalation patients, around 19 had hepatocellular carcinoma, about 15 melanoma, 9 renal cell carcinoma and 9 head and neck cancer. Intravenous ivuxolimab was administered to patients every 2 weeks at six dose levels: 0.01, 0.1, 0.3, 1.5, 3 and 10 mg/kg. The paper reports the monotherapy dose-escalation portion (N of about 54 patients) of the phase I ivuxolimab trial. Partial responses were achieved by three dose-escalation patients, of whom one had hepatocellular carcinoma and two had cutaneous melanoma. The dose-escalation cohort was 80% to 90% male with a mean age of roughly 62 years, ranging from roughly 20 to 80. Peripheral TCRbeta sequencing aimed to test whether ivuxolimab altered TCR sequence diversity and caused clonal T-cell expansion. What the work shows at the level of the full study, not this receptor alone: After ivuxolimab, CD8+ T cells had more expanded clones than CD4+ T cells on average. Clonal expansion of both CD4+ and CD8+ blood T cells was observed from baseline to week 6 at doses 0.1 to 3.0 mg/kg. Low levels of normalized T-cell clonal expansion were also seen in some patients who did not respond. In partial responders in the 0.1-3.0 mg/kg groups, normalized peripheral clonal expansion was found to be among the lowest, especially among CD8+ T cells. Which antigens the clonally expanded peripheral T cells were specific for was not determined.

Notes on this clone: No antigen is known for it. The input lacks base qualities; no much larger clone sits a single base away.

Genomic DNA was isolated from the sorted cells so that the TCRbeta CDR3 region could be sequenced. TCRbeta CDR3 regions were sequenced using the immunoSEQ Assay. TCRdb retrieved this table from immuneACCESS and kept in-frame rearrangements only. Not all clones are present; in checked studies, unresolved V genes account for under half, and no reason is known for the remainder. The sample contains some 58,000 clones, approximately 90% of them found a single time. The ten top clones hold about 0.66% of the sample. The trial excluded patients who had a history of autoimmune disease or who were on systemic immunosuppression. Peripheral blood for TCR sequencing was drawn from every dose cohort at baseline, at cycle 4 day 1 and at cycle 7 day 1. The samples were taken from a phase I, first-in-human, multicenter, open-label dose-escalation trial of ivuxolimab. Adults with locally advanced or metastatic melanoma, renal cell, hepatocellular, or head and neck squamous cell carcinoma were enrolled in the trial. Before TCR sequencing, CD4+ T cells and CD8+ T cells from peripheral blood were sorted into separate populations.

In the germline V gene, CDR1 corresponds to MNHEY and CDR2 to SVGAGI. Reading from cysteine to phenylalanine, the CDR3 counts 14 amino acids. Only the CDR3 part of the read is kept: 42 bases, read in frame from the first base. V loses 2 bases of germline sequence and J loses 8 bases, and the interval between the two ends is 15 bases. This TCR was recovered from an adult with an advanced solid tumor such as melanoma, head and neck, liver or kidney cancer. This material consisted of CD4+ or CD8+ T cells sorted from blood, taken in a trial of the OX40 agonist ivuxolimab. In this chain, TRBV6-5 is recombined with TRBJ1-2; 5 matching bases give a weak D call of TRBD1. The CDR3 reads CASSYIAGSGGYTF. The DNA sequence is TGTGCCAGCAGTTACATTGCAGGGAGCGGGGGCTACACCTTC.